One and the same sample provided the 10 T cell receptor beta chains below, sequenced in a study of T-cell memory formation after mild COVID-19. TCRdb processed the 5' RACE reads anew with MiXCR; each CDR3 protein has one entry. This table has 450,000 to 700,000 distinct CDR3 sequences, 18% appearing once. The specimen was PBMCs or a T cell subset sorted from them (not recorded which). Receptors were obtained from an adult woman who had mild COVID-19 (a few samples of this study predate the infection). Cell type and time point are not known.

There are a few counts of this clonotype. This chain connects TRBV29-1 to TRBJ2-1; 8 bases align to TRBD1. CDR1 SQVTM and CDR2 ANQGSEA come from the germline V gene. The CDR3 loop spans 13 amino acids. V trimming: 7 bases; J trimming: 6 bases; junction bases outside the gene matches: 8. The chain's CDR3 is CSGLQGTGNEQFF. CDR3 bases: TGCAGCGGCTTACAGGGGACAGGCAATGAGCAGTTCTTC.

The CDR3 region is CSATPGQGFVKPQHF. CDR3 sequence (DNA): TGCAGTGCTACTCCGGGACAGGGGTTTGTTAAGCCCCAGCATTTT. The chain combines TRBV20-1 with TRBJ1-5, with 10 bases identical to TRBD1. Germline V gives CDR1 DFQATT, CDR2 SNEGSKA (reference sequence). The V segment lost 4 bases and the J segment 8 bases; nucleotides outside the gene matches: 11. The CDR3 is 15 amino acids.

The sample holds a few counts of this clonotype. This chain connects TRBV5-1 to TRBJ1-1; D is possibly TRBD1 (6 bases). V was clipped by 5 bases and J by 1 base, with 15 bases between them. CDR1 is SGHRS, CDR2 YFSETQ, per germline. The CDR3 consists of 15 residues. CDR3 in amino acids: CASSSIDRSNTEAFF. The CDR3 nucleotides are TGCGCCAGCAGTTCCATTGACAGGTCGAACACTGAAGCTTTCTTT.

The chain employs TRBV20-1 and TRBJ1-2; D ambiguous. The V gene's germline CDR1 is DFQATT and CDR2 SNEGSKA (reference sequence). V was cut by 5 bases and J by 8 bases, with 12 bases left in between. CDR3 length: 11 residues. The CDR3 spells CSAAEGWGYTF. CDR3 nucleotides: TGCAGTGCTGCGGAAGGCTGGGGCTACACCTTC.

The rearrangement uses TRBV11-2 and TRBJ2-7, with D perhaps matching TRBD2 (5 bases). Germline values: CDR1 SGHAT, CDR2 FQNNGV. The CDR3 is 14 residues long. Deletions cut 1 base from V and 5 bases from J, with 12 bases between. CDR3 sequence: CASSLAGNLNEQYF. CDR3 DNA sequence: TGTGCCAGCAGCTTAGCCGGGAACCTAAACGAGCAGTACTTC.

The table lists this clonotype with many counts. V gene TRBV5-5 combines with J gene TRBJ2-5, with TRBD2 matching over 7 bases. V was pared by 3 bases and J by 7 bases, with 12 bases of the junction left unmatched. Germline V lookup: CDR1 SGHKS, CDR2 YYEKEE (reference sequence). The CDR3 has 15 residues. In nucleotides, the CDR3 is TGTGCCAGCAGCTGGGGGACTAATTTCTTAGGGACCCAGTACTTC. Translation: CASSWGTNFLGTQYF.

This clonotype showed up just a few times. This chain uses TRBV4-1 with TRBJ2-7; D is perhaps TRBD2 (6 bases). Trimming took off 3 bases at V and 3 bases at J, with 24 bases between the two ends. Germline-derived CDR1 and CDR2 are MGHRA and YSYEKL. The CDR3 spans 18 residues. Here the CDR3 DNA reads TGCGCCAGCAGCCATGGAGTCCCCGGGGGTGAGATGGGCTACGAGCAGTACTTC. Encoded protein: CASSHGVPGGEMGYEQYF.

The V call is TRBV4-1, the J call TRBJ1-1; a possible D gene is TRBD1 (5 bases). Germline V gene lookup returns CDR1 MGHRA and CDR2 YSYEKL. CDR3 length: 15 residues. The germline V and J ends were trimmed by 1 base and 1 base, with 10 bases remaining between them. The CDR3 is CASSQGGTPNTEAFF. DNA of the CDR3: TGCGCCAGCAGCCAAGGGGGGACCCCGAACACTGAAGCTTTCTTT.

The CDR3 here is CASTPGGRQVQYF. DNA for the CDR3: TGTGCCAGCACCCCGGGGGGCAGACAGGTTCAGTACTTC. The V gene is TRBV6-5, the J gene TRBJ2-4; D perhaps matches TRBD2 (7 bases). The V end lost 7 bases, the J end lost 11 bases, and 18 bases lay between the germline ends. CDR1 is MNHEY and CDR2 is SVGAGI in the germline V gene. The CDR3 sequence is 13 residues long.

The V call is TRBV10-3, the J call TRBJ2-7; 7 bases are shared with TRBD1. The CDR3 loop spans 16 amino acids. Germline V gene data show CDR1 as ENHRY and CDR2 as SYGVKD. J lost 2 bases, V lost 3 bases, and 10 bases had no gene match. The CDR3 sequence: CAISEVSLGQPYEQYF. CDR3 in DNA: TGTGCCATCAGTGAAGTAAGTTTGGGACAGCCCTACGAGCAGTACTTC.